Below are 27 T cell receptor beta chains sequenced from a single sample in a study of CD8+ T cells in alopecia areata (dated by TCRdb to 2017 to 2018). The treatment or condition tag for this specimen amounts to: oral pan-JAK inhibitor, 5-10 mg twice daily. Receptor amplification or capture employed the immunoSEQ multiplex PCR assay. RNA was extracted from all samples and reverse transcribed into cDNA as template for TCR sequencing. Held by TCRdb, this immuneACCESS table contains in-frame sequences only and omits some clones. Under half of the omission traces to an unresolved V gene where checked; the cause of the rest is unknown. The table for this sample lists 180,000 or so clones; approximately 51% of them were counted only once. The ten largest clones take up roughly 9.1% of the sample. Source: CD8+ T cells sorted from blood, taken around week 52, from a patient treated with tofacitinib. These receptors were collected from a human donor with alopecia areata.

The chain employs TRBV5-6 and TRBJ2-5, with D unresolved. CDR3 length: 14 amino acids. The ends were cut back, 1 base at V and 5 bases at J, with 12 bases in the middle. The germline V gene has CDR1 SGHDT and CDR2 YYEEEE. CDR3 coding DNA: TGTGCCAGCAGCTTGCTAGGGATGACGGAGACCCAGTACTTC. Translated, it gives CASSLLGMTETQYF.

The sample holds a few counts of this clone. J is TRBJ1-1 and V is TRBV6-7, with a weak D call TRBD1 (6 bases). TRBV6-7 is annotated as an ORF whose role is uncertain. With 5 bases removed from V and 0 bases from J, the gap between germline ends came to 13 bases. The CDR3 spans 15 residues. This CDR3 is CASSPSTGLNTEAFF. CDR3 bases: TGTGCCAGCAGTCCTTCGACAGGTTTGAACACTGAAGCTTTCTTT.

The chain is built from TRBV11-2 and TRBJ1-6; D is uncertain. V lost 4 bases and J lost 7, with 5 bases in between. Germline V gives CDR1 SGHAT, CDR2 FQNNGV. CDR3 length: 12 amino acids. CDR3 coding DNA: TGTGCCAGCAGCTGGTCAAATTCACCCCTCCACTTT. Residues: CASSWSNSPLHF.

This clone appeared a few times. The V call is TRBV7-9, the J call TRBJ2-4; 10 bases map to TRBD1. V lost 5 bases, J lost 5 bases, and 9 bases stayed unmatched. Germline V gene data show CDR1 as SEHNR and CDR2 as FQNEAQ (reference sequence). CDR3 length: 16 amino acids. CDR3 protein: CASSNPGQGWENIQYF. CDR3 bases: TGTGCCAGCAGCAACCCGGGACAGGGGTGGGAAAACATTCAGTACTTC.

The chain couples TRBV5-1 to TRBJ2-1; 10 bases are a match to TRBD2. V was clipped by 0 bases and J by 8 bases; unmatched bases: 8. The CDR3 is made up of 16 amino acids. Germline V gene lookup returns CDR1 SGHRS and CDR2 YFSETQ. The CDR3 nucleotides are TGCGCCAGCAGCTTGGTTGAGCGGGGGGGCTCCGATGAGCAGTTCTTC. Its protein is CASSLVERGGSDEQFF.

The V gene is TRBV2, the J gene TRBJ1-5; weak D call: TRBD1 (5 bases). Germline V gene lookup returns CDR1 SNHLY and CDR2 FYNNEI. There are 14 residues in the CDR3. V lost 4 bases and J 6 bases, leaving 13 bases between the germline ends. CDR3 in amino acids: CASSGAGRAQPQHF. CDR3 DNA: TGTGCCAGCAGTGGGGCAGGGAGAGCTCAGCCCCAGCATTTT.

The chain couples TRBV23-1 to TRBJ1-3, with D unresolved. TRBV23-1 is marked as an open reading frame, function uncertain. V lost 10 bases to trimming and J lost 0 bases, with 10 bases between them. The CDR3 contains 13 residues. The DNA for the CDR3 is TGCGCCACCAGCAGTAGCTCTGGAAACACCATATATTTT. It translates to CATSSSSGNTIYF.

This clone was detected once. This chain uses TRBV27 with TRBJ2-7, with TRBD1 as a possible D gene (5 bases). CDR1 MNHEY and CDR2 SMNVEV come from the germline V gene (reference sequence). Trimming cost V 4 bases and J 0 bases, with 16 bases left between them. This CDR3 comprises 16 residues. The CDR3 region has the DNA TGTGCCAGCAGTTCCCCCGCAGGGCAGAACTCCTACGAGCAGTACTTC. Its translation is CASSSPAGQNSYEQYF.

The J gene is TRBJ1-1, the V gene TRBV5-1; D is uncertain. The V end was cut by 5 bases, the J end by 5 bases, with 13 bases between. This CDR3 comprises 13 residues. CDR1 is SGHRS and CDR2 is YFSETQ in the germline V gene. The CDR3 nucleotides are TGCGCCAGCAGTCAGGATGAGATGACTGAAGCTTTCTTT. Its translation is CASSQDEMTEAFF.

The gene calls are TRBV5-1 and TRBJ2-1, with 8 bases identical to TRBD2. Germline loops: CDR1 SGHRS, CDR2 YFSETQ. V shed 2 bases, J shed 2 bases, and the junction held 3 bases outside the gene matches. The CDR3 is made up of 15 amino acids. The CDR3 bases are TGCGCCAGCAGCTTCCCCGGGGGGGCCTACAATGAGCAGTTCTTC. Translation: CASSFPGGAYNEQFF.

In regard to this clone: Other nucleotide sequences from this sample produce the same CDR3. The V call is TRBV27, the J call TRBJ1-1; D is possibly TRBD1 (6 bases). Germline-derived CDR1 and CDR2 are MNHEY and SMNVEV (reference sequence). Trimming took 4 bases from V and 0 from J, leaving 9 bases between them. The CDR3 length is 14 residues. The CDR3 DNA is TGTGCCAGCAGTTACGGGGGCTTGAACACTGAAGCTTTCTTT. Translating gives CASSYGGLNTEAFF.

The J gene is TRBJ2-7, the V gene TRBV10-2; D is undetermined. Germline CDR1 reads WSHSY; CDR2 reads SAAADI. V was cut by 4 bases and J by 2 bases, with 12 bases left in between. This CDR3 has 14 residues. This chain's CDR3 is CASSALSKTYEQYF. The CDR3 DNA is TGCGCCAGCAGTGCCCTATCAAAAACCTACGAGCAGTACTTC.

This clone came up a few times. V and J are TRBV18 and TRBJ2-1; 8 bases are a match to TRBD1. The CDR3 extends over 17 amino acids. The V segment lost 1 base and the J segment 9 bases; nucleotides outside the gene matches: 14. CDR1 is KGHSH and CDR2 is LQKENI in the germline V gene. Written as DNA, the CDR3 is TGTGCCAGCTCACCACAACCCCAGGGGGCCCCCGGCAGTGAGCAGTTCTTC. It specifies CASSPQPQGAPGSEQFF.

This clone has just a few counts. The rearrangement uses TRBV29-1 and TRBJ2-2; TRBD1 is a possible D gene (6 bases). Germline CDR1 is SQVTM and CDR2 is ANQGSEA. The ends were cut back, 6 bases at V and 6 bases at J, with 11 bases in the middle. The CDR3 runs to 12 residues. The CDR3 loop is CSVLTGSGELFF. DNA of the CDR3: TGCAGCGTACTCACAGGGTCCGGGGAGCTGTTTTTT.

The V and J genes are TRBV5-1 and TRBJ2-1; tentatively, D is TRBD1 (5 bases). The CDR3 covers 12 residues. Germline CDR1 is SGHRS and CDR2 is YFSETQ. Trimming shortened V by 3 bases and J by 10 bases, and 11 bases separated the two germline ends. CDR3 loop: CASSSDRTEQFF. In nucleotides, the CDR3 is TGCGCCAGCAGCTCCGATCGGACAGAGCAGTTCTTC.

This clone was recorded a few times. This chain links TRBV2 with TRBJ1-5; a weak D match, TRBD1 (6 bases). Germline CDR1 SNHLY, CDR2 FYNNEI. Trimming left V 3 bases short and J 4 bases short, with 16 bases between. This CDR3 has 16 residues. The CDR3 coding sequence is TGTGCCAGCAGTGACCCGGGCGTGGGGGCGAATCAGCCCCAGCATTTT. Amino acid sequence: CASSDPGVGANQPQHF.

This chain joins TRBV7-8 and TRBJ2-3, with D tentatively TRBD1 or TRBD2 (6 bases each). V lost 2 bases to trimming and J lost 2 bases, with 14 bases between them. This CDR3 has 16 amino acids. CDR1 is SGHVS, CDR2 FQNEAQ, per germline. CDR3 in DNA: TGTGCCAGCAGCTTAAATGCCGGGGGCTCCACAGATACGCAGTATTTT. Its translation is CASSLNAGGSTDTQYF.

This clone has a handful of counts. This chain links TRBV6-6 with TRBJ2-7; 7 bases agree with TRBD1. The CDR3 consists of 15 residues. CDR1 and CDR2 from the germline V gene are MNHNY and SVGAGI (reference sequence). V shed 6 bases and J 1 base; nucleotides not matched to a gene: 9. The CDR3 DNA follows: TGTGCCAGCAGCCCCCTGACAGGGCCTTCCTACGAGCAGTACTTC. It yields the protein CASSPLTGPSYEQYF.

J is TRBJ1-1 and V is TRBV4-2; D is uncertain. The CDR3 runs to 12 residues. Trimming cost V 3 bases and J 1 base, with 3 bases left between them. Looked up from germline, CDR1 is LGHNA and CDR2 is YNFKEQ. The CDR3, as DNA: TGTGCCAGCAGCCACGAGAACACTGAAGCTTTCTTT. Its protein product is CASSHENTEAFF.

V is TRBV9 and J is TRBJ2-2; 7 nucleotides align to TRBD1. The ends lost 3 bases at V and 5 bases at J; junction bases unmatched: 4. There are 14 residues in the CDR3. Germline loops: CDR1 SGDLS, CDR2 YYNGEE. CDR3 amino acids: CASSAIQGTGELFF. The CDR3 nucleotides are TGTGCCAGCAGCGCAATACAGGGGACCGGGGAGCTGTTTTTT.

The chain employs TRBV5-4 and TRBJ1-2; TRBD1 agrees at 7 bases. J was trimmed by 3 bases and V by 3 bases; bases with no gene match: 5. CDR3 length: 14 amino acids. Per the germline V gene, CDR1 is SGHNT and CDR2 is YYREEE (reference sequence). The CDR3 region is CASSWTGSDYGYTF. The CDR3 bases are TGTGCCAGCAGCTGGACAGGAAGTGACTATGGCTACACCTTC. The full variable domain, rest sourced from reference TRBV5-4 and TRBJ1-2, is ETGVTQSPTHLIKTRGQQVTLRCSSQSGHNTVSWYQQALGQGPQFIFQYYREEENGRGNFPPRFSGLQFPNYSSELNVNALELDDSALYLCASSWTGSDYGYTFGSGTRLTVV.

With respect to this clone: A far larger clone is just one base off, so this is likely a read error. V and J are TRBV2 and TRBJ2-3; 12 bases align to TRBD2. Germline V lookup: CDR1 SNHLY, CDR2 FYNNEI. This CDR3 contains 15 residues. The trim removed 2 bases at V and 4 bases at J, leaving 1 base unmatched. Here the CDR3 DNA reads TGTGCCAGCAGTGAACTAGCGGGGGGGCCAGATACGCAGTATTTT. It codes for CASSELAGGPDTQYF.

This clone came up a few times. This rearrangement joins TRBV7-2 to TRBJ1-5; D unresolved. Germline V gene lookup returns CDR1 SGHTA and CDR2 FQGNSA. The CDR3 consists of 16 residues. V lost 6 bases and J lost 0, with 15 bases in between. CDR3 sequence (DNA): TGTGCCAGCAGTCGAAGGGTGTTAGATAGCAATCAGCCCCAGCATTTT. This translates into CASSRRVLDSNQPQHF.

V gene TRBV9 combines with J gene TRBJ2-3, with D uncertain. Per the germline V gene, CDR1 is SGDLS and CDR2 is YYNGEE. The CDR3 runs 11 residues. The germline V and J ends were trimmed by 4 bases and 5 bases, with 5 bases remaining between them. The DNA for the CDR3 is TGTGCCAGCAGCTTTCAAGATACGCAGTATTTT. It codes for CASSFQDTQYF.

The rearrangement joins TRBV27 to TRBJ1-1; maybe TRBD1 (5 bases). CDR3 length: 14 residues. V lost 2 bases and J 3 bases, leaving 10 bases between the germline ends. The germline V gene encodes CDR1 MNHEY and CDR2 SMNVEV (reference sequence). The DNA for the CDR3 is TGTGCCAGCAGTTTAATAGGGGAGCACACTGAAGCTTTCTTT. It translates to CASSLIGEHTEAFF.

This chain connects TRBV29-1 to TRBJ2-1; TRBD2 matches 9 bases. The ends lost 4 bases at V and 7 bases at J; junction bases unmatched: 8. The CDR3 sequence is 14 residues long. Germline CDR1 and CDR2: SQVTM and ANQGSEA. The CDR3 region is CSVVGSSGMNEQFF. The CDR3 region has the DNA TGCAGCGTTGTGGGGTCTAGCGGGATGAATGAGCAGTTCTTC.

This chain connects TRBV29-1 to TRBJ2-1; D is perhaps TRBD1 or TRBD2 (5 bases each). From germline, CDR1 is SQVTM and CDR2 ANQGSEA. This CDR3 contains 14 residues. V lost 0 bases, J lost 3 bases, and 9 bases lay in between. The CDR3 sequence: CSVEDRDGYNEQFF. CDR3 bases: TGCAGCGTTGAAGATCGGGACGGCTACAATGAGCAGTTCTTC.